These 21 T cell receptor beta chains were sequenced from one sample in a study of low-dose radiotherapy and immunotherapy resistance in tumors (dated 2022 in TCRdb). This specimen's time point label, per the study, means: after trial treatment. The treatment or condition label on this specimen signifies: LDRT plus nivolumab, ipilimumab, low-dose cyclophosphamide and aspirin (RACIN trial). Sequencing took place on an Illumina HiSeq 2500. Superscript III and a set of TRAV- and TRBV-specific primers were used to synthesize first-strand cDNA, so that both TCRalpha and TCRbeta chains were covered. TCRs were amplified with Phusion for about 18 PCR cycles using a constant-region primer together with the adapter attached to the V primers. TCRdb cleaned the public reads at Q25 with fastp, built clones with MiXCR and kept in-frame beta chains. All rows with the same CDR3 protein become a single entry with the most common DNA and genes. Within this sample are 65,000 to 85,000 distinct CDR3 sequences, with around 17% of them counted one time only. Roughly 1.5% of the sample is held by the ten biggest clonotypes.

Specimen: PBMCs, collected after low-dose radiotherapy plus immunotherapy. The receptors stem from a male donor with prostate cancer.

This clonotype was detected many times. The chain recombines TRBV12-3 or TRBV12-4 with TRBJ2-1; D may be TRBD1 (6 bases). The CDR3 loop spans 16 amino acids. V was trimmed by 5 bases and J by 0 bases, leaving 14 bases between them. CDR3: CASSPTRTVSYNEQFF. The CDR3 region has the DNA TGTGCCAGCAGTCCTACCCGGACAGTCTCCTACAATGAGCAGTTCTTC.

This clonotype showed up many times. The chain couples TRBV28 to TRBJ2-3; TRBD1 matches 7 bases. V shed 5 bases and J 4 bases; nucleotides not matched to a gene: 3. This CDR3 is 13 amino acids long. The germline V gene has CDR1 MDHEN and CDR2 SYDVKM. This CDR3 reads CASSRQGPDTQYF. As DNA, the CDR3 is TGTGCCAGCAGTAGACAGGGTCCAGATACGCAGTATTTT.

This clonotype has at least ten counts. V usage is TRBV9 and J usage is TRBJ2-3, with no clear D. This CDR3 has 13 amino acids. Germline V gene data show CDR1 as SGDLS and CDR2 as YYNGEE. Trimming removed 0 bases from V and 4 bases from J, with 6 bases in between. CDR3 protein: CASSVALSDTQYF. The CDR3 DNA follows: TGTGCCAGCAGCGTAGCCCTGTCAGATACGCAGTATTTT.

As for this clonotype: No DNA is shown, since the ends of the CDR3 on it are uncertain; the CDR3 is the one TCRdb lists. The CDR3 spells CASTNQTSMYLCASSRGLGEQFF. V usage is TRBV5-4 and J usage is TRBJ2-1; the D segment call TRBD1 is taken from the table without a DNA check. In germline, CDR1 is SGHNT, CDR2 YYREEE (reference sequence). The CDR3 is 23 amino acids long, termini counted.

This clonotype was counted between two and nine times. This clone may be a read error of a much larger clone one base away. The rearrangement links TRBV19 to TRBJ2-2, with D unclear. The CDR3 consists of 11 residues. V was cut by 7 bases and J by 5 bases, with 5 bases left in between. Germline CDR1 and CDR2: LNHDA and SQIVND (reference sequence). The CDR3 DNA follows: TGTGCCAGTATGGGAACCGGGGAGCTGTTTTTT. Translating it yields CASMGTGELFF. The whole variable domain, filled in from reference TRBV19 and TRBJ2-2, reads DGGITQSPKYLFRKEGQNVTLSCEQNLNHDAMYWYRQDPGQGLRLIYYSQIVNDFQKGDIAEGYSVSREKKESFPLTVTSAQKNPTAFYLCASMGTGELFFGEGSRLTVL.

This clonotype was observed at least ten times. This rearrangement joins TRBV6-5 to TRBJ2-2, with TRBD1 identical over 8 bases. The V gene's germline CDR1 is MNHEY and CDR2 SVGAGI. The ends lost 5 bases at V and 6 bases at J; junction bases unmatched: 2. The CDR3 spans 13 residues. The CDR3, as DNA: TGTGCCAGCAGTGGACAGGGACCCGGGGAGCTGTTTTTT. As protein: CASSGQGPGELFF.

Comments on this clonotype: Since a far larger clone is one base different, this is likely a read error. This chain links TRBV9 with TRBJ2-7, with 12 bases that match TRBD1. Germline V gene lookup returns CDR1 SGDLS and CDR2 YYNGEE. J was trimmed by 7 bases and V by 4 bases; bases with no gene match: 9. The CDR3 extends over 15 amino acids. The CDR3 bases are TGTGCCAGCAGCACGGGACAGGGGGCTTACAATGAGCAGTACTTC. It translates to CASSTGQGAYNEQYF.

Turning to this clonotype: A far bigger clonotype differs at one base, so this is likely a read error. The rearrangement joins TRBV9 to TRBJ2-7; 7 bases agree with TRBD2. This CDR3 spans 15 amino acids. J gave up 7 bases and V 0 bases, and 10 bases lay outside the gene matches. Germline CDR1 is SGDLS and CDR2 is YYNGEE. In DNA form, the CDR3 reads TGTGCCAGCAGCGTAGGCGGGAGCTCCTACAATGAGCAGTACTTC. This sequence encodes CASSVGGSSYNEQYF.

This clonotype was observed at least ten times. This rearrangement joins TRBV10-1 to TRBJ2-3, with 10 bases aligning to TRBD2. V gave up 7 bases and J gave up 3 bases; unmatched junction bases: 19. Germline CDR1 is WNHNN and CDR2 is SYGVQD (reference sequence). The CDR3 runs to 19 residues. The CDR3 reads CASTRQAGGPTQPTDTQYF. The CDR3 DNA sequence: TGCGCCAGCACCCGGCAAGCGGGAGGGCCGACCCAGCCTACAGATACGCAGTATTTT.

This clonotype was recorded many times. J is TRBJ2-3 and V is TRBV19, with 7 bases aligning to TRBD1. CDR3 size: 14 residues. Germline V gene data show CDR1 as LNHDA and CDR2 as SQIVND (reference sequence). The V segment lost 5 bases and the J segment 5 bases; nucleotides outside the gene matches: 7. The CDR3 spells CASSRQGGGDTQYF. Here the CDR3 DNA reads TGTGCCAGTAGTCGACAGGGCGGCGGAGATACGCAGTATTTT.

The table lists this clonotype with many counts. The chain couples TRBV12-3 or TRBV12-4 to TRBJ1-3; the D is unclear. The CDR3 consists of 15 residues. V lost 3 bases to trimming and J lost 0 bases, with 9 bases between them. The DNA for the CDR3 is TGTGCCAGCAGTTTCGCTTCTAACTCTGGAAACACCATATATTTT. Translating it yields CASSFASNSGNTIYF.

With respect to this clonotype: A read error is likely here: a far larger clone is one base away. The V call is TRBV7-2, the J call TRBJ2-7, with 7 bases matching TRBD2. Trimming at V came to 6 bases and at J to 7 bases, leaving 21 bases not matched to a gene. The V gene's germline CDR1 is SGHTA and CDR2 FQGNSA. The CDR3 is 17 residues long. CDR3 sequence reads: CASRPRGGRATYNEQYF. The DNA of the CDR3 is TGTGCCAGCAGGCCAAGGGGAGGGAGGGCTACCTACAATGAGCAGTACTTC.

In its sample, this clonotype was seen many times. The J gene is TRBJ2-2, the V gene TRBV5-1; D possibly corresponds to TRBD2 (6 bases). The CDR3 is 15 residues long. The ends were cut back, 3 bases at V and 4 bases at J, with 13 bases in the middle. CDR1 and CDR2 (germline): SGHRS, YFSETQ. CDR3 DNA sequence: TGCGCCAGCAGCTCGAGCGGGTTAGGCACCGGGGAGCTGTTTTTT. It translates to CASSSSGLGTGELFF.

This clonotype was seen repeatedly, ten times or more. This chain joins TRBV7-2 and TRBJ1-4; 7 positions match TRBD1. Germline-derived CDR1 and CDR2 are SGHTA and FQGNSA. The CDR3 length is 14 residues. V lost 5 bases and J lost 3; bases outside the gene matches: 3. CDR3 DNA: TGTGCCAGCAGCCCCCAGGGGGCTAATGAAAAACTGTTTTTT. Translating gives CASSPQGANEKLFF.

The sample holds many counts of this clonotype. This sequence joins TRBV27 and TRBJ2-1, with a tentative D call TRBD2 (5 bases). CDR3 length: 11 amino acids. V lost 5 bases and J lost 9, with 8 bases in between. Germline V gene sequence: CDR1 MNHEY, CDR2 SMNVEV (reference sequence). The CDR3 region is CASSGSGEQFF. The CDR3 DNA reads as TGTGCCAGCAGTGGCAGCGGTGAGCAGTTCTTC.

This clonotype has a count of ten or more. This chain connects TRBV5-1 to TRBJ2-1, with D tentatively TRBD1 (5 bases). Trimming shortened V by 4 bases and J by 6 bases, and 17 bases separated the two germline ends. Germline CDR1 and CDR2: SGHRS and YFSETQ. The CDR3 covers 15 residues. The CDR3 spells CASSALLSQGNEQFF. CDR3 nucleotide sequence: TGCGCCAGCAGCGCCCTTCTGTCTCAGGGCAATGAGCAGTTCTTC.

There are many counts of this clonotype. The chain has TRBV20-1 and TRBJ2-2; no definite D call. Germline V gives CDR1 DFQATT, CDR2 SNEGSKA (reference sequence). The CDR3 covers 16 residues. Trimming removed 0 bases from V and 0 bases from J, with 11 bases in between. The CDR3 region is CSARDLGRPNTGELFF. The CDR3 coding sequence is TGCAGTGCTAGAGATTTAGGCCGCCCGAACACCGGGGAGCTGTTTTTT.

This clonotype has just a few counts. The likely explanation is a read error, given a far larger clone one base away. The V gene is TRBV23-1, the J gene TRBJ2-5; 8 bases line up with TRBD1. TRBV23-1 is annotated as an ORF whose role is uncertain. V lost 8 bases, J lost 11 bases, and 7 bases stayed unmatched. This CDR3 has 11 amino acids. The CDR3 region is CASGQGTEQYF. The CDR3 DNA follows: TGCGCCAGCGGACAGGGAACTGAGCAGTACTTC.

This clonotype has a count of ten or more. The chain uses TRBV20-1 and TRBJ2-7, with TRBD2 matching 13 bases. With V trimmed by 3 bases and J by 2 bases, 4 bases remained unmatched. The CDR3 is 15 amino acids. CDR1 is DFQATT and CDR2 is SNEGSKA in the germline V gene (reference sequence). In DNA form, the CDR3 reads TGCAGTGCTAGGGATGGGACTAGCGGGGCCTACGAGCAGTACTTC. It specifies CSARDGTSGAYEQYF.

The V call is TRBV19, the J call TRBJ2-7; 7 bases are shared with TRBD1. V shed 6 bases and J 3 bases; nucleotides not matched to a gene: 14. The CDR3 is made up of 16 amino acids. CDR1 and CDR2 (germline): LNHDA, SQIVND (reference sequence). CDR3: CASRGSGRDSYYEQYF. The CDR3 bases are TGTGCCAGTAGAGGATCTGGCCGGGACAGTTACTACGAGCAGTACTTC.

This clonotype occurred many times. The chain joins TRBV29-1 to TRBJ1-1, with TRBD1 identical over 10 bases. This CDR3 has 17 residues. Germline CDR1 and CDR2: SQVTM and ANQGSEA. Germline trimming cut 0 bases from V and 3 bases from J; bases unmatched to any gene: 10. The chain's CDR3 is CSVEDRGQGRGYTEAFF. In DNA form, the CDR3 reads TGCAGCGTTGAAGATCGGGGACAGGGGAGAGGGTACACTGAAGCTTTCTTT.